This TCR beta chain was captured by sequencing in a study of OX40 agonist ivuxolimab in advanced cancers. Study summary: An anti-OX40 (CD134) antibody with agonistic activity, ivuxolimab, was administered to patients.

This CDR3 is built from 13 residues. Germline V gene lookup returns CDR1 GTSNPN and CDR2 SVGIG (reference sequence). The germline V and J ends were trimmed by 8 bases and 3 bases, with 16 bases remaining between them. Generated by immunoSEQ multiplex PCR, the TCRdb table keeps only in-frame clones and is missing some. The top ten clones hold 3% of a sample with tens of thousands of clones, about 85% of them seen once. Material: CD4+ or CD8+ T cells sorted from blood, obtained in a trial of the OX40 agonist ivuxolimab. This clonotype was obtained from an adult with an advanced solid tumor such as melanoma, head and neck, liver or kidney cancer. The chain employs TRBV30 and TRBJ1-2; weak D call: TRBD1 (5 bases). CDR3 residues: CAEDNQGDYGYTF. The CDR3 DNA is TGTGCCGAAGACAATCAGGGTGACTATGGCTACACCTTC. The whole variable domain, remainder taken from reference TRBV30 and TRBJ1-2, is SQTIHQWPATLVQPVGSPLSLECTVEGTSNPNLYWYRQAAGRGLQLLFYSVGIGQISSEVPQNLSASRPQDRQFILSSKKLLLSDSGFYLCAEDNQGDYGYTFGSGTRLTVV.